Below, 5 T cell receptor beta chains from the same sample are listed, as sequenced in a study of T cell responses to AZD1222 COVID-19 vaccine. The repertoire was sequenced with immunoSEQ multiplex PCR; TCRdb's copy has only in-frame clones and lacks some. The repertoire consists of 150,000 or so clones, with 70% to 90% occurring once and the leading ten covering about 5.5%. The sequencing here drew on peripheral blood, taken on day 0 of MenACWY control vaccination. These receptors came from an adult in good health.

The chain uses TRBV6-2 or TRBV6-3 and TRBJ1-1; D not resolved. The V gene's germline CDR1 is MNHEY and CDR2 SVGEGT. This CDR3 region has 13 residues. V was pared by 2 bases and J by 4 bases, with 8 bases between. In DNA, the CDR3 is TGTGCCAGCAGTTACCCACGAAGCACTGAAGCTTTCTTT. It is translated as CASSYPRSTEAFF.

The rearrangement uses TRBV28 and TRBJ1-2, with TRBD1 matching 7 bases. The CDR3 spans 15 residues. Trimming removed 4 bases from V and 4 bases from J; junction bases left unmatched: 9. The germline CDR1 and CDR2 sequences are MDHEN and SYDVKM. The CDR3: CASSSTIRGFYGYTF. The CDR3, as DNA: TGTGCCAGCAGTTCAACCATCAGGGGGTTCTATGGCTACACCTTC.

This clone was seen once. DNA for the CDR3: TGTGCCAGCCGGGAGGGGACTAGCACAGATACGCAGTATTTT. Translation: CASREGTSTDTQYF. This chain connects TRBV28 to TRBJ2-3; 8 bases line up with TRBD2. Germline V gives CDR1 MDHEN, CDR2 SYDVKM. This CDR3 has 14 amino acids. Losses at the gene ends were 8 bases for V and 0 bases for J; bases not matched to a gene: 4. Combining the CDR3 with reference TRBV28 and TRBJ2-3 gives the whole variable domain DVKVTQSSRYLVKRTGEKVFLECVQDMDHENMFWYRQDPGLGLRLIYFSYDVKMKEKGDIPEGYSVSREKKERFSLILESASTNQTSMYLCASREGTSTDTQYFGPGTRLTVL.

The CDR3 reads CASSLAGGTSNYGYTF. The CDR3 nucleotides read TGTGCCAGCAGTTTGGCAGGGGGTACTTCTAACTATGGCTACACCTTC. This rearrangement joins TRBV28 to TRBJ1-2, with 7 bases matching TRBD1. Trimming at V came to 3 bases and at J to 0 bases, leaving 7 bases not matched to a gene. The CDR3 length is 16 residues. The germline gives CDR1 MDHEN, CDR2 SYDVKM.

The chain employs TRBV28 and TRBJ2-2; D is possibly TRBD2 (5 bases). There are 16 residues in the CDR3. V shed 2 bases and J shed 3 bases, with 13 bases lying between them. Germline V gives CDR1 MDHEN, CDR2 SYDVKM. CDR3 residues: CASSLRSLSDTGELFF. The CDR3 DNA sequence: TGTGCCAGCAGTTTAAGGTCCCTTAGCGACACCGGGGAGCTGTTTTTT. Full variable domain (missing parts from reference TRBV28 and TRBJ2-2): DVKVTQSSRYLVKRTGEKVFLECVQDMDHENMFWYRQDPGLGLRLIYFSYDVKMKEKGDIPEGYSVSREKKERFSLILESASTNQTSMYLCASSLRSLSDTGELFFGEGSRLTVL.